Listed below are T cell receptor beta chains from one sample, sequenced in a study of regulatory T cells in long-lasting Graves disease. TCRdb re-called the multiplex PCR reads through MiXCR, storing one row per CDR3 protein. The repertoire has 700,000 or so distinct CDR3 sequences, 30% of them found once; the top ten carry around 42%. The sequences come from peripheral blood mononuclear cells (PBMCs), collected when the disease was refractory, from a patient treated with antithyroid drugs. These receptors were collected from a female donor with Graves disease. Both conserved end residues are part of each CDR3. The order of the fields is CDR3 length, V gene, D gene, clone size, J gene, CDR3 protein, CDR3 DNA. A D gene is named only where the DNA matches it firmly. The size field is filled for only some rows; it gives once, few, many or a size class.

len: 14; v_gene: TRBV6-1; d_gene: NA; abundance: NA; j_gene: TRBJ1-1; CDR3aa: CASTLGRSGTEAFF; CDR3nt: TGTGCCAGCACGTTAGGCAGGTCGGGCACTGAAGCTTTCTTT
len: 17; v_gene: TRBV6-5; d_gene: TRBD2; abundance: once; j_gene: TRBJ2-3; CDR3aa: CASSYSAYGGRRDTQYF; CDR3nt: TGTGCCAGCAGTTACTCCGCGTACGGCGGGAGAAGGGATACGCAGTATTTT
len: 13; v_gene: TRBV7-7; d_gene: NA; abundance: NA; j_gene: TRBJ2-5; CDR3aa: CASSLQEKETQYF; CDR3nt: TGTGCCAGCAGCTTACAGGAAAAAGAGACCCAGTACTTC
len: 15; v_gene: TRBV19; d_gene: TRBD1; abundance: few; j_gene: TRBJ1-1; CDR3aa: CASSPKTGGAAEAFF; CDR3nt: TGTGCCAGTAGTCCCAAAACAGGGGGCGCCGCTGAAGCTTTCTTT
len: 19; v_gene: TRBV6-9; d_gene: TRBD1; abundance: NA; j_gene: TRBJ1-1; CDR3aa: CASSYYSFSEGARALEAFF; CDR3nt: TGTGCCAGCAGTTACTATTCCTTTTCGGAGGGGGCGCGGGCCCTTGAAGCTTTCTTT
len: 13; v_gene: TRBV7-3; d_gene: NA; abundance: NA; j_gene: TRBJ1-5; CDR3aa: CASSATSGEPQHF; CDR3nt: TGTGCCAGCAGCGCTACTTCAGGGGAGCCCCAGCATTTT
len: 14; v_gene: TRBV5-1; d_gene: NA; abundance: many; j_gene: TRBJ1-6; CDR3aa: CASSLNGGNSPLHF; CDR3nt: TGCGCCAGCAGCTTGAATGGGGGCAATTCACCCCTCCACTTT
len: 14; v_gene: TRBV20-1; d_gene: NA; abundance: NA; j_gene: TRBJ1-2; CDR3aa: CSATSGGAGYGYTF; CDR3nt: TGCAGTGCTACCAGCGGGGGGGCCGGTTATGGCTACACCTTC
len: 21; v_gene: TRBV28; d_gene: TRBD2; abundance: few; j_gene: TRBJ2-6; CDR3aa: CASSRWGVGSGRTSGANVLTF; CDR3nt: TGTGCCAGCAGCCGTTGGGGGGTCGGCAGCGGGAGGACTTCTGGGGCCAACGTCCTGACTTTC
len: 13; v_gene: TRBV6-2/TRBV6-3; d_gene: TRBD2; abundance: NA; j_gene: TRBJ2-2; CDR3aa: CASRLTSGGELFF; CDR3nt: TGTGCCAGCAGGCTGACTAGCGGCGGGGAGCTGTTTTTT
len: 16; v_gene: TRBV6-2/TRBV6-3; d_gene: TRBD2; abundance: NA; j_gene: TRBJ2-5; CDR3aa: CASRRGLAGPQETQYF; CDR3nt: TGTGCCAGCAGACGAGGACTAGCGGGGCCCCAAGAGACCCAGTACTTC
len: 12; v_gene: TRBV20-1; d_gene: TRBD2; abundance: NA; j_gene: TRBJ2-4; CDR3aa: CSARGGGGGSRF; CDR3nt: TGCAGTGCTAGAGGGGGGGGTGGCGGGAGCCGCTTC
len: 13; v_gene: TRBV19; d_gene: NA; abundance: NA; j_gene: TRBJ1-5; CDR3aa: CASQGWDNQPQHF; CDR3nt: TGTGCCAGTCAGGGGTGGGACAATCAGCCCCAGCATTTT
len: 15; v_gene: TRBV28; d_gene: NA; abundance: few; j_gene: TRBJ2-5; CDR3aa: CASSPLLTVAETQYF; CDR3nt: TGTGCCAGCAGCCCCCTATTGACAGTCGCTGAGACCCAGTACTTC
len: 18; v_gene: TRBV28; d_gene: NA; abundance: few; j_gene: TRBJ1-6; CDR3aa: CASSSPWSGGGYNSPLHF; CDR3nt: TGTGCCAGCAGTTCCCCTTGGAGTGGGGGAGGTTATAATTCACCCCTCCACTTT
len: 16; v_gene: TRBV7-9; d_gene: NA; abundance: NA; j_gene: TRBJ1-2; CDR3aa: CASSPVGEAANYGYTF; CDR3nt: TGTGCCAGCAGCCCCGTCGGGGAAGCGGCTAACTATGGCTACACCTTC
len: 18; v_gene: TRBV12-3/TRBV12-4; d_gene: TRBD2; abundance: NA; j_gene: TRBJ2-7; CDR3aa: CASSSPPLGLATTYEQYF; CDR3nt: TGTGCCAGCAGTTCCCCTCCGCTGGGACTAGCGACGACCTACGAGCAGTACTTC
len: 14; v_gene: TRBV7-2; d_gene: NA; abundance: once; j_gene: TRBJ2-5; CDR3aa: CASSLAPVSETQYF; CDR3nt: TGTGCCAGCAGCTTAGCCCCAGTGTCGGAGACCCAGTACTTC
len: 14; v_gene: TRBV5-1; d_gene: TRBD1; abundance: many; j_gene: TRBJ1-2; CDR3aa: CASSRDGQGGNYTF; CDR3nt: TGCGCCAGCAGCCGTGATGGACAGGGAGGGAACTACACCTTC
len: 15; v_gene: TRBV7-2; d_gene: NA; abundance: few; j_gene: TRBJ1-1; CDR3aa: CASRSTGSSNTEAFF; CDR3nt: TGTGCCAGCAGGTCGACAGGTTCGTCGAACACTGAAGCTTTCTTT
len: 12; v_gene: TRBV29-1; d_gene: NA; abundance: NA; j_gene: TRBJ1-5; CDR3aa: CSGTTPLGTQHF; CDR3nt: TGCAGCGGAACAACACCCCTGGGGACCCAGCATTTT
len: 13; v_gene: TRBV18; d_gene: NA; abundance: NA; j_gene: TRBJ1-3; CDR3aa: CASSPQEGNTIYF; CDR3nt: TGTGCCAGCTCACCACAGGAAGGAAACACCATATATTTT